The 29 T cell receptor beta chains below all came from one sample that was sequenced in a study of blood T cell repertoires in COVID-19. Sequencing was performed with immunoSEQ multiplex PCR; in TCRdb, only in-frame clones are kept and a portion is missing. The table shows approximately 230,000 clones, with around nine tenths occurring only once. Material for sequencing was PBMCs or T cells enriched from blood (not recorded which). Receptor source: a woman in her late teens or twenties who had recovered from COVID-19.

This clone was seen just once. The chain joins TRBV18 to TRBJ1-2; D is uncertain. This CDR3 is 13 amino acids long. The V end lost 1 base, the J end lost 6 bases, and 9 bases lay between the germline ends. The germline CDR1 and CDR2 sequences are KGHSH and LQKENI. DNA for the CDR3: TGTGCCAGCTCACCACTGAAGGGAGATGGCTACACCTTC. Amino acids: CASSPLKGDGYTF.

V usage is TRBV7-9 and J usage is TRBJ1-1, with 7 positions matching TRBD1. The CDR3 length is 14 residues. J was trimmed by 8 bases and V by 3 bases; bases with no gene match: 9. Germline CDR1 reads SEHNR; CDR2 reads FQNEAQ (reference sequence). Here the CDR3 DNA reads TGTGCCAGCAGCTTTCGACAGGGTGAGAAGGAAGCTTTCTTT. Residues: CASSFRQGEKEAFF.

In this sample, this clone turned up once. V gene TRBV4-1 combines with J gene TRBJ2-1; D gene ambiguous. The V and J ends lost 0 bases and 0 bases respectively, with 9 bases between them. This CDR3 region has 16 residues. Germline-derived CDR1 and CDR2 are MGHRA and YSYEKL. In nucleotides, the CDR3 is TGCGCCAGCAGCCAAGAAGCTTTGAGCTCCTACAATGAGCAGTTCTTC. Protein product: CASSQEALSSYNEQFF.

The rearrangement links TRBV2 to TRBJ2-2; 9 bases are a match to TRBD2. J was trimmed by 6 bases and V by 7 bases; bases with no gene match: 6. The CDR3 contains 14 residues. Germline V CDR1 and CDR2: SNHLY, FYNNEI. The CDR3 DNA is TGTGCCAGCACTCGAGGACTAGCGCCCGGGGAGCTGTTTTTT. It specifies CASTRGLAPGELFF.

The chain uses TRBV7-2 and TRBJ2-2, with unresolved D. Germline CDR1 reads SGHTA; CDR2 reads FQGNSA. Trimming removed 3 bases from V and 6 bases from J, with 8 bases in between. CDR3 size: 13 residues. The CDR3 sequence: CASSFRRAGELFF. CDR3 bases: TGTGCCAGCAGCTTTAGACGGGCCGGGGAGCTGTTTTTT.

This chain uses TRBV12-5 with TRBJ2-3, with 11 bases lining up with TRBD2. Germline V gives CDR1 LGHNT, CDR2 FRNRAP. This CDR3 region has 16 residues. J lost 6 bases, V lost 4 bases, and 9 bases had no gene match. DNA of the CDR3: TGTGCTAGTGGTTCCGGGACTAGCGGCAGGCCTGATACGCAGTATTTT. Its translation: CASGSGTSGRPDTQYF.

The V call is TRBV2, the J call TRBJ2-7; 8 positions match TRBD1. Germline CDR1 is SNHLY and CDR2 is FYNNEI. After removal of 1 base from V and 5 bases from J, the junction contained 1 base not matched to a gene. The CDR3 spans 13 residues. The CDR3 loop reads CASSEGTGNEQYF. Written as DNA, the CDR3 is TGTGCCAGCAGTGAAGGGACAGGGAACGAGCAGTACTTC.

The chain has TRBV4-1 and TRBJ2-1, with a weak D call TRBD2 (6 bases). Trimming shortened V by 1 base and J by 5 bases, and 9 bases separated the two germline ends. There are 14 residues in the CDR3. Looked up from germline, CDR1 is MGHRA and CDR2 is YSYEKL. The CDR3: CASSQVLAHNEQFF. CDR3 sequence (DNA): TGCGCCAGCAGCCAAGTACTAGCTCACAATGAGCAGTTCTTC.

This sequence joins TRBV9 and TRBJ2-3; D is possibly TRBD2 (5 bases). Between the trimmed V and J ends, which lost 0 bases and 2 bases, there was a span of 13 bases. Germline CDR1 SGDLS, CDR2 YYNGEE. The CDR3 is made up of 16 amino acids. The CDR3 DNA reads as TGTGCCAGCAGCGTAGCGCGACGGGGTGACACAGATACGCAGTATTTT. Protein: CASSVARRGDTDTQYF.

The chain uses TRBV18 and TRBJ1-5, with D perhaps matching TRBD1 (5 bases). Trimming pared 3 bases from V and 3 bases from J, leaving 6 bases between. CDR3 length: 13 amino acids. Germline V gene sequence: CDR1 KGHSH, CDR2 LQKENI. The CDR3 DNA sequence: TGTGCCAGCTCACCGGGACTCAATCAGCCCCAGCATTTT. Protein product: CASSPGLNQPQHF.

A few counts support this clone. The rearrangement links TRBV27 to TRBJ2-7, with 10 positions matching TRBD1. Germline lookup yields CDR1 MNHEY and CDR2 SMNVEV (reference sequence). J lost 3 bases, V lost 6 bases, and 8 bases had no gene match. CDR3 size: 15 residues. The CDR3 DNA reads TGTGCCAGCAGCCAGCGACAGGGGGCTGGCTACGAGCAGTACTTC. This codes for CASSQRQGAGYEQYF.

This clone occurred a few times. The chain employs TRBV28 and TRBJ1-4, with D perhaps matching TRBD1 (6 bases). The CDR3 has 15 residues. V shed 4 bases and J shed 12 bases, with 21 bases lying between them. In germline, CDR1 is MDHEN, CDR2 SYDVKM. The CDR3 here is CASSSPTWGRRELFF. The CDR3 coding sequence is TGTGCCAGCAGTTCCCCGACATGGGGGCGGCGGGAACTGTTTTTT.

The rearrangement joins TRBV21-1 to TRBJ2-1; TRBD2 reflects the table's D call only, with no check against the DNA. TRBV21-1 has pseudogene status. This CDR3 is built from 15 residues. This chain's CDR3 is CASSKGGSSYNEQFF. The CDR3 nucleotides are TGTGCCAGCAGCAAGGGCGGGAGCTCCTACAATGAGCAGTTCTTC.

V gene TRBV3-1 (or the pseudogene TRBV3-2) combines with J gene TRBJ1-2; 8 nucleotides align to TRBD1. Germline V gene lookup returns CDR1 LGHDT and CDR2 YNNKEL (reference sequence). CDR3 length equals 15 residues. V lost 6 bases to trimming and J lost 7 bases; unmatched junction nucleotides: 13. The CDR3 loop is CASREHNRGYGGYTF. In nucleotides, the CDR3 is TGTGCCAGCAGGGAACATAACAGGGGGTATGGTGGCTACACCTTC.

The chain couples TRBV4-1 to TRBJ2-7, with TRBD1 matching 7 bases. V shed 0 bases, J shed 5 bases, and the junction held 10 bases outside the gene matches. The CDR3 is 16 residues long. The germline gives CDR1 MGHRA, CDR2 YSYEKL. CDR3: CASSQDLRQGFNEQYF. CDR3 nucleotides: TGCGCCAGCAGCCAAGATCTGAGACAGGGTTTCAACGAGCAGTACTTC.

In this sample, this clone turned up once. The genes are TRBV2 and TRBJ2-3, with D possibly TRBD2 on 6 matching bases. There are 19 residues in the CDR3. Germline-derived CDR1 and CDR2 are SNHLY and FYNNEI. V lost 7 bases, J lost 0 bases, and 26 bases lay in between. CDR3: CASTLVGDYRGFSTDTQYF. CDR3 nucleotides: TGTGCCAGCACGTTAGTAGGCGACTATCGGGGGTTTAGCACAGATACGCAGTATTTT.

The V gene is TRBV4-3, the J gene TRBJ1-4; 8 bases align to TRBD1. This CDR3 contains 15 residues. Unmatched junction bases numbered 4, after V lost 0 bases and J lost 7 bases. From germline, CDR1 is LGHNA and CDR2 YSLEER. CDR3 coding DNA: TGCGCCAGCAGCCAAGACAGGGGGCGCAGTGAAAAACTGTTTTTT. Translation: CASSQDRGRSEKLFF.

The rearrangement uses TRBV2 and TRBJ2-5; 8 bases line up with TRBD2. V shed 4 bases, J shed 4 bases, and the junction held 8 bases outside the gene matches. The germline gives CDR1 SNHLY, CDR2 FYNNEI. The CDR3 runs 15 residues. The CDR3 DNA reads TGTGCCAGCAGTGTTGGCCTAGCGGGTTCAGAGACCCAGTACTTC. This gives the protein CASSVGLAGSETQYF.

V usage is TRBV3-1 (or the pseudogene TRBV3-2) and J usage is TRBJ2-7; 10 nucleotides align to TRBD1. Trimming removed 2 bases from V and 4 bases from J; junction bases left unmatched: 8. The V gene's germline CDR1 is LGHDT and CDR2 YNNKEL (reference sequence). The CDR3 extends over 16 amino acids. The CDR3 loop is CASSQTGTGEGYEQYF. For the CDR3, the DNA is TGTGCCAGCAGCCAAACCGGGACAGGGGAAGGGTACGAGCAGTACTTC.

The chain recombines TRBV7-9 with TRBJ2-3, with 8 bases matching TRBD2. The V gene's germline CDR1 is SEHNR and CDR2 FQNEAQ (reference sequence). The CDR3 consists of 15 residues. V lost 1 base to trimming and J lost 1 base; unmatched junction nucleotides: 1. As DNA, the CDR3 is TGTGCCAGCAGCTTAGACGGGGGGGGCACAGATACGCAGTATTTT. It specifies CASSLDGGGTDTQYF.

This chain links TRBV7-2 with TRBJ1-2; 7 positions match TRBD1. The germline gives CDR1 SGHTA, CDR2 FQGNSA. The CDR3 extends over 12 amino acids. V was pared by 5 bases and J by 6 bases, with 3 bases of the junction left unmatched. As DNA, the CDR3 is TGTGCCAGCAGCCCCACAGGGGATGGCTACACCTTC. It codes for CASSPTGDGYTF.

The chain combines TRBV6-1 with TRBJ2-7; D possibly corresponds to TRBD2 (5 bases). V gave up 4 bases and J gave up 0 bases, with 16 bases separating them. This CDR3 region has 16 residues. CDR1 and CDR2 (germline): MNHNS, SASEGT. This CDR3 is CASSVRVRLSSYEQYF. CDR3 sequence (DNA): TGTGCCAGCAGTGTAAGGGTCCGACTAAGCTCCTACGAGCAGTACTTC.

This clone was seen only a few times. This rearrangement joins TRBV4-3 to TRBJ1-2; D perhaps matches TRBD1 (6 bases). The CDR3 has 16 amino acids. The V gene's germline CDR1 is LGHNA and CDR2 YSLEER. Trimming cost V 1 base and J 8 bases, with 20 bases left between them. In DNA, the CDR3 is TGCGCCAGCAGCCAAGTGTCAGGGGCTAAAAGGTTGGGCTACACCTTC. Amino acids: CASSQVSGAKRLGYTF.

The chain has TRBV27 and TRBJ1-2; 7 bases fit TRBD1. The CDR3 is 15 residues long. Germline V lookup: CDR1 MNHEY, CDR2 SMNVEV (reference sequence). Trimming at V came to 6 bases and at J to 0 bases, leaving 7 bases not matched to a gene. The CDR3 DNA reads TGTGCCAGCAGAAAGGGACAGTCACCTAACTATGGCTACACCTTC. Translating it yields CASRKGQSPNYGYTF.

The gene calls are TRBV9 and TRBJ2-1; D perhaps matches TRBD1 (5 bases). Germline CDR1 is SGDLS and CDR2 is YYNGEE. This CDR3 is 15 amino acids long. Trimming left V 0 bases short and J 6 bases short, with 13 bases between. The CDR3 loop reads CASSVAMGPLNEQFF. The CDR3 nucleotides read TGTGCCAGCAGCGTAGCAATGGGGCCACTCAATGAGCAGTTCTTC.

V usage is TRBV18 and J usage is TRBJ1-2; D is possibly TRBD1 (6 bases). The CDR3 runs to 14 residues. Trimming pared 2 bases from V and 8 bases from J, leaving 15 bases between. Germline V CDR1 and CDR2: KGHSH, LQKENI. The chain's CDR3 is CASSPASRGDGYTF. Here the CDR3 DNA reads TGTGCCAGCTCACCAGCGTCCAGGGGCGACGGCTACACCTTC.

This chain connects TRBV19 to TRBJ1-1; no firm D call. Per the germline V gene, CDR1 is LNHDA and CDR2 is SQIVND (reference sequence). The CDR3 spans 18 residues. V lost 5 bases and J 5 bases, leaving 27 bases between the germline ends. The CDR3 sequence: CASSEAGYPGLWRTEAFF. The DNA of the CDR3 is TGTGCCAGTAGTGAAGCCGGGTACCCAGGATTGTGGAGGACTGAAGCTTTCTTT.

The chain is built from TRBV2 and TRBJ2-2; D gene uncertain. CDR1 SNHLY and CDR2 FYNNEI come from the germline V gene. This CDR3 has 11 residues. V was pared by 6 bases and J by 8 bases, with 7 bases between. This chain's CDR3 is CASSGRGELFF. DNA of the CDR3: TGTGCCAGCAGCGGTAGAGGGGAGCTGTTTTTT.

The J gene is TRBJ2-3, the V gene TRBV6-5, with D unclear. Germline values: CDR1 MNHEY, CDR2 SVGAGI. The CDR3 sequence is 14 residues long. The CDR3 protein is CATEAASSTDTQYF. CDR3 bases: TGTGCTACCGAGGCAGCTTCTAGCACAGATACGCAGTATTTT.